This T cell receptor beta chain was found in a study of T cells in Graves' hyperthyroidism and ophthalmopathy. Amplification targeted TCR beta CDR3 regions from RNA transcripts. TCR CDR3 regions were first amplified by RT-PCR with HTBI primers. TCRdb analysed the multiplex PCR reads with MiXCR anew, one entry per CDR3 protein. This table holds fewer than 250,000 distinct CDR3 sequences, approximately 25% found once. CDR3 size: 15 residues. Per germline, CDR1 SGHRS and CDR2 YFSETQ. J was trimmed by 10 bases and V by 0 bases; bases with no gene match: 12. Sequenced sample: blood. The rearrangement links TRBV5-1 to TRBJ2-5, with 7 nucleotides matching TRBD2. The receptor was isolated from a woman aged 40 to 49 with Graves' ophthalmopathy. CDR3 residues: CASSLETGEGRGQYF. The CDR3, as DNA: TGCGCCAGCAGCTTGGAGACCGGGGAGGGACGAGGCCAGTACTTC.